One sample yielded the 5 T cell receptor beta chains listed below, sequenced in a study of blood T cell repertoires in COVID-19. Here immunoSEQ multiplex PCR was the method, and the copy in TCRdb shows in-frame clones only, minus some. The data show about 280,000 clones, over 75% seen once. The sample taken for sequencing was peripheral blood. Receptors were obtained from a human donor in a cohort sampled during active COVID-19.

V is TRBV5-6 and J is TRBJ1-5, with D unresolved. CDR1 SGHDT and CDR2 YYEEEE come from the germline V gene. The CDR3 extends over 17 amino acids. Trimming took off 2 bases at V and 0 bases at J, with 15 bases between the two ends. CDR3 residues: CASSFMEGLYSNQPQHF. In nucleotides, the CDR3 is TGTGCCAGCAGCTTTATGGAAGGACTATATAGCAATCAGCCCCAGCATTTT.

The V call is TRBV18, the J call TRBJ2-5, with 7 bases fitting TRBD2. Germline V CDR1 and CDR2: KGHSH, LQKENI. CDR3 length equals 15 residues. The ends lost 3 bases at V and 5 bases at J; junction bases unmatched: 9. The CDR3 region is CASSPGEGRGETQYF. The CDR3 nucleotides read TGTGCCAGCTCACCGGGGGAGGGCCGAGGGGAGACCCAGTACTTC.

The table lists this clone with a count of one. V gene TRBV7-2 combines with J gene TRBJ2-1; D might be TRBD2 (6 bases). CDR1 SGHTA and CDR2 FQGNSA come from the germline V gene. The length of the CDR3 is 14 residues. Deletions cut 6 bases from V and 6 bases from J, with 15 bases between. The CDR3: CASSYPGTANEQFF. CDR3 DNA sequence: TGTGCCAGCAGTTATCCCGGGACTGCCAATGAGCAGTTCTTC.

The chain has TRBV7-2 and TRBJ2-2, with TRBD2 matching over 12 bases. Looked up from germline, CDR1 is SGHTA and CDR2 is FQGNSA. This CDR3 has 16 residues. V lost 5 bases to trimming and J lost 7 bases; unmatched junction nucleotides: 8. CDR3 DNA: TGTGCCAGCAGCCTCAGACTAGCGGGAGCGGTCGGGGAGCTGTTTTTT. Its translation is CASSLRLAGAVGELFF.

V is TRBV24-1 and J is TRBJ2-3; 7 nucleotides agree with TRBD1. Germline V gene data show CDR1 as KGHDR and CDR2 as SFDVKD. CDR3 length: 11 amino acids. Trimming at V came to 9 bases and at J to 6 bases, leaving 2 bases not matched to a gene. The CDR3 reads CATGTADTQYF. In DNA form, the CDR3 reads TGTGCCACCGGGACAGCCGATACGCAGTATTTT.